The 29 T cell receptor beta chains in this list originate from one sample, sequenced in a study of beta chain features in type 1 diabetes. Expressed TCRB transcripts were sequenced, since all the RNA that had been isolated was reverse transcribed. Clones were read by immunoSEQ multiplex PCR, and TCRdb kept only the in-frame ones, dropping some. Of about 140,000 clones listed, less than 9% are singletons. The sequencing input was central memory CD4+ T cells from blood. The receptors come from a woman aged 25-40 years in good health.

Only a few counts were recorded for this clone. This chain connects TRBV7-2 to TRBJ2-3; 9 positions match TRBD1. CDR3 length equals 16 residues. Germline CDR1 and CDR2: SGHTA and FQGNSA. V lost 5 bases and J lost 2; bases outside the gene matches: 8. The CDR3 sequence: CASSGGTGISTDTQYF. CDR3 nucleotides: TGTGCCAGCAGCGGAGGGACAGGGATCTCCACAGATACGCAGTATTTT. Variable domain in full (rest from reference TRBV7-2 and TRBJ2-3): GAGVSQSPSNKVTEKGKDVELRCDPISGHTALYWYRQSLGQGLEFLIYFQGNSAPDKSGLPSDRFSAERTGGSVSTLTIQRTQQEDSAVYLCASSGGTGISTDTQYFGPGTRLTVL.

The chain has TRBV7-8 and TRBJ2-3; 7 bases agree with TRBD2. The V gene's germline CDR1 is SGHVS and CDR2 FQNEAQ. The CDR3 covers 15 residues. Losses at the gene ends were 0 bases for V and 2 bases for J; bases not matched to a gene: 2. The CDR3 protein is CASSLAGGPTDTQYF. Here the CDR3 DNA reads TGTGCCAGCAGCTTAGCGGGAGGGCCCACAGATACGCAGTATTTT.

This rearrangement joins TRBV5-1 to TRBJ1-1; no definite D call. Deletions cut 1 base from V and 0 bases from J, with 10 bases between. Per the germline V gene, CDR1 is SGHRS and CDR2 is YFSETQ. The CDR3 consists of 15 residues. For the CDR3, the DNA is TGCGCCAGCAGCTTGAACAGCAAAATGAACACTGAAGCTTTCTTT. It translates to CASSLNSKMNTEAFF.

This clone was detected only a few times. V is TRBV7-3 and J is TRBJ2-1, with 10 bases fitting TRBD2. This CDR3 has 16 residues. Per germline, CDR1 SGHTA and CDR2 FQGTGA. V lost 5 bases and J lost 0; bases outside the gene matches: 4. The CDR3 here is CASSPASGSSYNEQFF. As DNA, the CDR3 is TGTGCCAGCAGCCCCGCTAGCGGGAGCTCCTACAATGAGCAGTTCTTC.

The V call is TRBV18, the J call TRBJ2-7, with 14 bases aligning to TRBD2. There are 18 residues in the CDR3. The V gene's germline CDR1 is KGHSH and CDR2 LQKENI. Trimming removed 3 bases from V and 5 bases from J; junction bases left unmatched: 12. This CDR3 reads CASSPATGTSGSKNEQYF. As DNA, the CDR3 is TGTGCCAGCTCACCCGCGACAGGGACTAGCGGGAGCAAAAACGAGCAGTACTTC.

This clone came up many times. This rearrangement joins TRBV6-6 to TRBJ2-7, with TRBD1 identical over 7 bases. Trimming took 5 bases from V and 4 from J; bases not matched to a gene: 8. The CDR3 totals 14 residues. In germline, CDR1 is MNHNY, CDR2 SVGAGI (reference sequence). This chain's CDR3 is CASSIPGTEYEQYF. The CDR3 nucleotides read TGTGCCAGCAGTATCCCCGGGACAGAGTACGAGCAGTACTTC.

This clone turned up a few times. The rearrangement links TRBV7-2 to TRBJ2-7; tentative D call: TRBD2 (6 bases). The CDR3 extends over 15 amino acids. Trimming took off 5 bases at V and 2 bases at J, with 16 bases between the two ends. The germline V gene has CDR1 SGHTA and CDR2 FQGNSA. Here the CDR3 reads CASSASSGSPYEQYF. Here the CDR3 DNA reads TGTGCCAGCAGCGCATCCAGCGGGTCCCCCTACGAGCAGTACTTC.

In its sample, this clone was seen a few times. In nucleotides, the CDR3 is TGTGCCAGCAGCCGTTTTGGACAGGGCTATGAGCAGTTCTTC. Translating it yields CASSRFGQGYEQFF. This chain joins TRBV7-9 and TRBJ2-1, with 8 positions matching TRBD1. The CDR3 contains 14 residues. The junction had 8 bases not matched to a gene; V was cut back by 5 bases and J by 8 bases. Germline lookup yields CDR1 SEHNR and CDR2 FQNEAQ (reference sequence).

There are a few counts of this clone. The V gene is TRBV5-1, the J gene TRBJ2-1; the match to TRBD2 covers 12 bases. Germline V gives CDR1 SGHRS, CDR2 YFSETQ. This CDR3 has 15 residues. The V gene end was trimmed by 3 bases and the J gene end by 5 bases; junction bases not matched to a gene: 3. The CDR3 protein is CASSSTSGGNNEQFF. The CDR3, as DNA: TGCGCCAGCAGCTCGACTAGCGGGGGAAACAATGAGCAGTTCTTC. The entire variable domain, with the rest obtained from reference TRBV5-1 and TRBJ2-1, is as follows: KAGVTQTPRYLIKTRGQQVTLSCSPISGHRSVSWYQQTPGQGLQFLFEYFSETQRNKGNFPGRFSGRQFSNSRSEMNVSTLELGDSALYLCASSSTSGGNNEQFFGPGTRLTVL.

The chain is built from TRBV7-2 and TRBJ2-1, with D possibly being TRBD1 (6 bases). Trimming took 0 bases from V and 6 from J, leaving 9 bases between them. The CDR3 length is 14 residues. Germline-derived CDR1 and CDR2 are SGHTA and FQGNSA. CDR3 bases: TGTGCCAGCAGCTTAGCGGCAGGGGCCAATGAGCAGTTCTTC. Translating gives CASSLAAGANEQFF.

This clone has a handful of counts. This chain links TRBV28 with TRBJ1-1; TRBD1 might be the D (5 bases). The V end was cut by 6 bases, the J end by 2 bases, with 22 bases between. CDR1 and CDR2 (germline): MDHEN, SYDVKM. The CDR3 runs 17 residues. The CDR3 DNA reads TGTGCCAGCAGCTCACGAAACGTGGCAGGGCGAAACACTGAAGCTTTCTTT. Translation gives CASSSRNVAGRNTEAFF.

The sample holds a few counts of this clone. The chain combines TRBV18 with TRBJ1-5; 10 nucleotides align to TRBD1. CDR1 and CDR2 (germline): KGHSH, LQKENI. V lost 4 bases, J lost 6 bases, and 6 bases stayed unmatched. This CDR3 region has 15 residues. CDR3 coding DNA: TGTGCCAGCTCACTCGGGACAGGGGAGGTTCAGCCCCAGCATTTT. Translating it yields CASSLGTGEVQPQHF.

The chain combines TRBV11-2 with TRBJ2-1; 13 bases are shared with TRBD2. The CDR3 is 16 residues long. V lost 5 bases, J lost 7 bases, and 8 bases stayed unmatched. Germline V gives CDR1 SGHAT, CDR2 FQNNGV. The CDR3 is CASSHYGTSGKNEQFF. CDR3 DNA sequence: TGTGCCAGCAGCCATTACGGGACTAGCGGGAAAAATGAGCAGTTCTTC.

CDR3 loop: CASREPGGNQPQHF. The CDR3 DNA reads as TGTGCCAGCAGGGAACCCGGGGGGAATCAGCCCCAGCATTTT. The chain combines TRBV28 with TRBJ1-5; TRBD1 is a possible D gene (5 bases). Trimming removed 6 bases from V and 4 bases from J, with 13 bases in between. CDR1 and CDR2 from the germline V gene are MDHEN and SYDVKM. This CDR3 is built from 14 residues. The whole variable domain, filled in from reference TRBV28 and TRBJ1-5, reads DVKVTQSSRYLVKRTGEKVFLECVQDMDHENMFWYRQDPGLGLRLIYFSYDVKMKEKGDIPEGYSVSREKKERFSLILESASTNQTSMYLCASREPGGNQPQHFGDGTRLSIL.

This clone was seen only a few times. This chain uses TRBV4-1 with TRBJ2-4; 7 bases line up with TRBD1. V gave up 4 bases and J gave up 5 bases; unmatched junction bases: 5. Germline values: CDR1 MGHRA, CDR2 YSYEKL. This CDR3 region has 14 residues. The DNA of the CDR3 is TGCGCCAGCAGCCGAACAGGGGCCGAAAACATTCAGTACTTC. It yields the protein CASSRTGAENIQYF.

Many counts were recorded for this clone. The chain's CDR3 is CASSSPGGHYNEQFF. The DNA for the CDR3 is TGTGCCAGCAGCTCCCCGGGGGGCCACTACAATGAGCAGTTCTTC. The rearrangement joins TRBV7-2 to TRBJ2-1; a weak D match, TRBD2 (7 bases). The CDR3 is made up of 15 amino acids. CDR1 is SGHTA and CDR2 is FQGNSA in the germline V gene. The ends were cut back, 4 bases at V and 3 bases at J, with 13 bases in the middle.

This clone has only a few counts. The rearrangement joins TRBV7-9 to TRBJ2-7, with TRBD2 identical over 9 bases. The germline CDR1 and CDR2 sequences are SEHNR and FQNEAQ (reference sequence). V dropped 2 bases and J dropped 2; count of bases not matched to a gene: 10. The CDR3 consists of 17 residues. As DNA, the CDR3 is TGTGCCAGCAGCTTAAAGGCCGGTGTAGCGGGAGCCTACGAGCAGTACTTC. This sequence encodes CASSLKAGVAGAYEQYF.

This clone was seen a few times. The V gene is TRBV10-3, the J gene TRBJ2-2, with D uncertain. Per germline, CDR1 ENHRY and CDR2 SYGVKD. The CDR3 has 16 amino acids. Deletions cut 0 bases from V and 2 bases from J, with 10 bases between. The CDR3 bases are TGTGCCATCAGTGAGTCGACCAGGTCAAACACCGGGGAGCTGTTTTTT. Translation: CAISESTRSNTGELFF.

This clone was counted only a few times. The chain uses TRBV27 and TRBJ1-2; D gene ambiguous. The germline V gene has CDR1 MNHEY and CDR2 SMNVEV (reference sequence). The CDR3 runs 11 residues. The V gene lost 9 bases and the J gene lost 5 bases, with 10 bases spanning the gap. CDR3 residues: CASSGGYGYTF. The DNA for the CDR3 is TGTGCCAGTTCCGGCGGGTATGGCTACACCTTC.

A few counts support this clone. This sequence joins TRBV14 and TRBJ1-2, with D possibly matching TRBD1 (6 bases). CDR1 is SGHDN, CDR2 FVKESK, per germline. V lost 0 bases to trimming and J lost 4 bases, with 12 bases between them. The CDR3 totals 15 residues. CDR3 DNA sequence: TGTGCCAGCAGCCAAGATTGGCAGGGGCGCTATGGCTACACCTTC. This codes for CASSQDWQGRYGYTF. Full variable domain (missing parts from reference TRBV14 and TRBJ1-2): EAGVTQFPSHSVIEKGQTVTLRCDPISGHDNLYWYRRVMGKEIKFLLHFVKESKQDESGMPNNRFLAERTGGTYSTLKVQPAELEDSGVYFCASSQDWQGRYGYTFGSGTRLTVV.

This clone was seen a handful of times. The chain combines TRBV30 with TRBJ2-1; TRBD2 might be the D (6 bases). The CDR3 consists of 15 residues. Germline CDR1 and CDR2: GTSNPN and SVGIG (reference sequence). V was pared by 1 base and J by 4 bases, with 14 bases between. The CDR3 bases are TGTGCCTGGAGTGACGGCGGGATAGTATACAATGAGCAGTTCTTC. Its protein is CAWSDGGIVYNEQFF.

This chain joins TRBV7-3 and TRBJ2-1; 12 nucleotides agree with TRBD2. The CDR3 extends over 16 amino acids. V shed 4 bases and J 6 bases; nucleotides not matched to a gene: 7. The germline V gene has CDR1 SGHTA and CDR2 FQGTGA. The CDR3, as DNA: TGTGCCAGCAGCTCGATTGGACTAGCGGGACCCAATGAGCAGTTCTTC. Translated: CASSSIGLAGPNEQFF.

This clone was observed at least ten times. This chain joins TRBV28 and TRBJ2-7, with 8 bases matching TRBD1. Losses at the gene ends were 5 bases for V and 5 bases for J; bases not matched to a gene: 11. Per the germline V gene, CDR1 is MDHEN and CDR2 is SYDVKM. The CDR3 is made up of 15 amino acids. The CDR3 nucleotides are TGTGCCAGCAGTCCTCCGGACAGGGAGGCGGACGAGCAGTACTTC. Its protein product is CASSPPDREADEQYF.

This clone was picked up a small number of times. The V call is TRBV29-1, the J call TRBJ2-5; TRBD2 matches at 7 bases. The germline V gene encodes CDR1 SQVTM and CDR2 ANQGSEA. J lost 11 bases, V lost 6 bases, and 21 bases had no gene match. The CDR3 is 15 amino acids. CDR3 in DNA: TGCAGCGTCCCCCACTACTCGGGAGGCTATTTGGAGCAGTACTTC. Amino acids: CSVPHYSGGYLEQYF. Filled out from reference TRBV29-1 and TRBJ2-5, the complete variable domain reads SAVISQKPSRDICQRGTSLTIQCQVDSQVTMMFWYRQQPGQSLTLIATANQGSEATYESGFVIDKFPISRPNLTFSTLTVSNMSPEDSSIYLCSVPHYSGGYLEQYFGPGTRLLVL.

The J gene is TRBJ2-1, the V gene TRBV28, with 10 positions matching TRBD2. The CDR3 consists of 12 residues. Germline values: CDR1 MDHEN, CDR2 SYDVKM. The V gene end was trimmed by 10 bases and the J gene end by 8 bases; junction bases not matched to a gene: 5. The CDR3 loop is CAISGTSDEQFF. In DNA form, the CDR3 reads TGTGCCATATCCGGGACTAGCGATGAGCAGTTCTTC.

The CDR3: CASSPSGQGDQPQHF. DNA of the CDR3: TGTGCCAGCTCACCTTCCGGACAGGGCGATCAGCCCCAGCATTTT. This chain links TRBV18 with TRBJ1-5; 8 nucleotides agree with TRBD1. Germline loops: CDR1 KGHSH, CDR2 LQKENI. The CDR3 sequence is 15 residues long. Trimming cost V 3 bases and J 5 bases; bases outside gene matches: 6.

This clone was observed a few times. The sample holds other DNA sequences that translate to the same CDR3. CDR3 amino acids: CASSLGQGATDTQYF. DNA for the CDR3: TGCGCCAGCAGCTTAGGACAGGGGGCCACAGATACGCAGTATTTT. V gene TRBV5-1 combines with J gene TRBJ2-3; the match to TRBD1 covers 11 bases. CDR1 is SGHRS and CDR2 is YFSETQ in the germline V gene. This CDR3 has 15 residues. V was clipped by 2 bases and J by 2 bases; unmatched bases: 1.

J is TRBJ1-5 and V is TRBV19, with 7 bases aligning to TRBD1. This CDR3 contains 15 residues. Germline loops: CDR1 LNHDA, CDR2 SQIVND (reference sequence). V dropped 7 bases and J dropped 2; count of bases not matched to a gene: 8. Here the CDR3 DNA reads TGTGCCAGTACTGACAGGGATGGTGGCAATCAGCCCCAGCATTTT. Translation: CASTDRDGGNQPQHF.

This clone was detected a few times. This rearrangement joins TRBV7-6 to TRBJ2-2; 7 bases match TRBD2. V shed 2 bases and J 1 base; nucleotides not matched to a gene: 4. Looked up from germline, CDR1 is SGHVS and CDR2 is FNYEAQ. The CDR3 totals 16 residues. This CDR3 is CASSLLAGGNTGELFF. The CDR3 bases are TGTGCCAGCAGCTTATTAGCGGGTGGGAACACCGGGGAGCTGTTTTTT.